This paragraph reports one TCR beta chain. The identical CDR3 is also encoded by other nucleotide sequences in the sample. Original processing methods: Reference gene primer amplification gave nucleated cell count estimates. Assay used: immunoSEQ multiplex PCR; TCRdb lists only in-frame clones, some missing. That table gives V, J and clone size, and the DNA gave D and trimming. The sample has about 70,000 clones, about nine tenths seen once. This specimen belongs to a study of blood T cell repertoires in COVID-19. The CDR3 is 16 residues long. V lost 5 bases to trimming and J lost 0 bases; unmatched junction nucleotides: 3. In germline, CDR1 is SEHNR, CDR2 FQNEAQ (reference sequence).

The receptor was isolated from a woman aged 18-29 years with acute or convalescent COVID-19. The chain recombines TRBV7-9 with TRBJ2-7; 14 nucleotides match TRBD2. Sequenced material: peripheral blood. The CDR3 is CASSKGTSGSSYEQYF. The CDR3 DNA sequence: TGTGCCAGCAGCAAGGGGACTAGCGGGAGCTCCTACGAGCAGTACTTC.